These T cell receptor beta chains were read from a single sample in a study of T cell repertoires in cytomegalovirus infection. Via MiXCR, TCRdb re-called the reads, giving one row per CDR3 protein. Found here are around 200,000 distinct CDR3 sequences, about 15% of them singletons; the top ten hold under 30%. The sequenced sample consisted of CD8+ T cells from PBMCs. Receptors were obtained from a human donor in good health (CMV status not recorded). Some clones in this sample may be carry-over from other donors' samples. Each CDR3 is given with its conserved first and last residue. D genes are given only for firm matches.

>.|TRBV6-1|TRBJ2-7
CASSRGLEQYF
>TRBD1|TRBV2|TRBJ1-5
CASSETIGQGKKYQPQHF
>.|TRBV7-3|TRBJ2-1
CASSLYNPKGMRSGEQFF
>TRBD1|TRBV19|TRBJ1-1
CASSPQGAGTEAFF
>TRBD1|TRBV7-9|TRBJ1-2
CASSPPKSGQILYGYTF
>.|TRBV10-3|TRBJ2-7
CAILGRDEQYF
>TRBD1|TRBV6-2/TRBV6-3|TRBJ2-7
CASSWDRDYEQYF
>TRBD2|TRBV7-8|TRBJ2-1
CASSFVLAGVYNEQFF
>TRBD1|TRBV5-1|TRBJ2-5
CASSLKTGKETQYF
>TRBD2|TRBV6-4|TRBJ2-1
CASSEAAGGLDEQFF